These T cell receptor beta chains were read from a single sample in a study of control samples from healthy donors and cancer patients. Repertoires were generated with immunoSEQ multiplex PCR, while TCRdb's copy carries only in-frame clones and drops some. In the table there are under 450,000 clones, 75% to 95% of which are singletons. The sample comprised PBMCs. The receptors derive from a man aged 35 to 55 with head and neck cancer. Each CDR3 is given with its conserved first and last residue. A D gene is named only where the DNA matches it firmly. A row's size may be missing; if present it is once, few, many or a size class.

cdr3_nt | cdr3_aa | d_call | j_call | cdr3_length | clone_size | v_call
TGTGCCAGCAGTTGGCAGGGTTACACAGATACGCAGTATTTT | CASSWQGYTDTQYF | NA | TRBJ2-3 | 14 | NA | TRBV27
TGCGCCAGCAGCCAACTCCCCGTCCTTCAGCTGTTTTTT | CASSQLPVLQLFF | NA | TRBJ2-2 | 13 | NA | TRBV4-1
TGTGCCAGCAGCCCAGCAGCGCTGAGCTCTGGAAACACCATATATTTT | CASSPAALSSGNTIYF | NA | TRBJ1-3 | 16 | NA | TRBV6-4
TGCAGCGTTGAACACCGGGACAGGGTGAGCGGCGAGCAGTACTTC | CSVEHRDRVSGEQYF | TRBD1 | TRBJ2-7 | 15 | once | TRBV29-1
TGTGCCAGTAGAAAGACAGGGGGCGAAATTAGCAATCAGCCCCAGCATTTT | CASRKTGGEISNQPQHF | TRBD1 | TRBJ1-5 | 17 | few | TRBV19
TGTGCCAGCAGCTTGGCCACTACGATCCCGGAGTTTGCAACTAATGAAAAACTGTTTTTT | CASSLATTIPEFATNEKLFF | NA | TRBJ1-4 | 20 | NA | TRBV5-8
TGTGCCAGCAGTTTAGACGGGCCTTACGAGCAGTACTTC | CASSLDGPYEQYF | NA | TRBJ2-7 | 13 | NA | TRBV12-3/TRBV12-4
TGCGCCAGCAGCCAAGGGGATGCTAGCGGAATCCGGAATGAGCAGTTCTTC | CASSQGDASGIRNEQFF | TRBD2 | TRBJ2-1 | 17 | NA | TRBV4-3
TGTGCCAGCAGCTTGGGACACCTTGAAACTAATGGCTACACCTTC | CASSLGHLETNGYTF | NA | TRBJ1-2 | 15 | NA | TRBV5-6
TGCGCCAGCAGCTTGGCGGGGGCCCTTCTAGACGAGCAGTACTTC | CASSLAGALLDEQYF | NA | TRBJ2-7 | 15 | NA | TRBV5-1
TGTGCCAGCAGCCATGAGCGGGGGAGCTCCACAGATACGCAGTATTTT | CASSHERGSSTDTQYF | TRBD2 | TRBJ2-3 | 16 | NA | TRBV3-1/TRBV3-2
TGCGCCAGCAGCTTGGCCGGGGGTCAACAGAACACTGAAGCTTTCTTT | CASSLAGGQQNTEAFF | NA | TRBJ1-1 | 16 | NA | TRBV5-1
TGTGCCAGCAGCCCGCAAGCCCATCGTAACCCCGGGGAGCTGTTTTTT | CASSPQAHRNPGELFF | NA | TRBJ2-2 | 16 | once | TRBV4-2
TGCGCCAGCACCCACCAGGACAATGAGCAGTTCTTC | CASTHQDNEQFF | NA | TRBJ2-1 | 12 | NA | TRBV5-1
TGTGCCAGCAGTGAACGGACCTACAATGAGCAGTTCTTC | CASSERTYNEQFF | NA | TRBJ2-1 | 13 | NA | TRBV6-1
TGTGCCAGCAGCTTAGTCGGACAGAAAGAGACCCAGTACTTC | CASSLVGQKETQYF | NA | TRBJ2-5 | 14 | NA | TRBV11-1
TGTGCCAGCAGCCCTATCAGACAGGGGGACAGGCTATTTTCACCCCTCCACTTT | CASSPIRQGDRLFSPLHF | TRBD1 | TRBJ1-6 | 18 | NA | TRBV7-9
TGTGCCAGTAGTATACGTCTTTTGTCGGGAAACAGGGTTAACTATGGCTACACCTTC | CASSIRLLSGNRVNYGYTF | NA | TRBJ1-2 | 19 | NA | TRBV19
TGTGCCACCAGTGATTTGTTGACAGACGAGCAGTACTTC | CATSDLLTDEQYF | NA | TRBJ2-7 | 13 | once | TRBV24-1
TGCAGCGCGAGGGGGGGACAGGGGTTCAACTATGGCTACACCTTC | CSARGGQGFNYGYTF | TRBD1 | TRBJ1-2 | 15 | NA | TRBV29-1
TGTGCCAGCAGTTTAGGGAGGCTTCCTCTGTTTTTT | CASSLGRLPLFF | NA | TRBJ1-4 | 12 | once | TRBV28
TGTGCCAGTAGCCCTTGGGAGGGGGCCTACTCCTACAATGAGCAGTTCTTC | CASSPWEGAYSYNEQFF | NA | TRBJ2-1 | 17 | NA | TRBV19
TGCGCCAGCAGCCAAGCGGGGCAGGGTGATGATAGCAATCAGCCCCAGCATTTT | CASSQAGQGDDSNQPQHF | NA | TRBJ1-5 | 18 | NA | TRBV4-1
TGTGCCAGTTCCCGTTCTGGCCGCCTGGAAGAGCAGTTCTTC | CASSRSGRLEEQFF | NA | TRBJ2-1 | 14 | NA | TRBV6-5
TGTGCCAGCTCACCTGGGCTAAACACTGAAGCTTTCTTT | CASSPGLNTEAFF | NA | TRBJ1-1 | 13 | NA | TRBV18
TGTGCCAGCAGCTTAGGGCGGGGCGCCTCCCACGAGCAGTACTTC | CASSLGRGASHEQYF | NA | TRBJ2-7 | 15 | NA | TRBV7-2
TGTGCCAGCAGCTTAGGGACAGACACTAATGAAAAACTGTTTTTT | CASSLGTDTNEKLFF | NA | TRBJ1-4 | 15 | NA | TRBV7-9
TGTGCCAGCAGCTTAGGGTCGTGGAATGAAAAACTGTTTTTT | CASSLGSWNEKLFF | NA | TRBJ1-4 | 14 | NA | TRBV11-2
TGCGCCAGCAGCCCGGTTCGACAGGTCGAAAAACTGTTTTTT | CASSPVRQVEKLFF | NA | TRBJ1-4 | 14 | NA | TRBV4-3
TGTGCCAGCAGCCTGACTAGCGGGGCCATCAATGAGCAGTTCTTC | CASSLTSGAINEQFF | TRBD2 | TRBJ2-1 | 15 | NA | TRBV7-3
TGTGCCACCAGCAGAGATACGGAGACCCAGTACTTC | CATSRDTETQYF | NA | TRBJ2-5 | 12 | NA | TRBV15
TGTGCCAGCAGCCGTGTGGCGAGCTATGGCTACACCTTC | CASSRVASYGYTF | NA | TRBJ1-2 | 13 | NA | TRBV28
TGCGCCAGCAGCCAAGGACAGGGGGGTTCGTCAGGGTTCTTC | CASSQGQGGSSGFF | TRBD1 | TRBJ2-1 | 14 | NA | TRBV4-1
TGTGCCACCGTGACCTCCGGGACAGAGGATGGCTACACCTTC | CATVTSGTEDGYTF | TRBD1 | TRBJ1-2 | 14 | NA | TRBV19
TGCAGTGCTAGTCAGGGGGCACAGCCCCAGCATTTT | CSASQGAQPQHF | TRBD1 | TRBJ1-5 | 12 | NA | TRBV20-1
TGTGCCAGCAGGGATATGGACGATTACTATGGCTACACCTTC | CASRDMDDYYGYTF | NA | TRBJ1-2 | 14 | NA | TRBV6-9
TGCAGCGTTGAAGAAGGATACAATGAGCAGTTCTTC | CSVEEGYNEQFF | NA | TRBJ2-1 | 12 | NA | TRBV29-1
TGCAGCGTTGAATCAGGACAGGGGGCTGATCAGCCCCAGCATTTT | CSVESGQGADQPQHF | TRBD1 | TRBJ1-5 | 15 | NA | TRBV29-1
TGTGCCAGCGGTCCATATGGGGGGTTACAGACCCAGTACTTC | CASGPYGGLQTQYF | NA | TRBJ2-5 | 14 | NA | TRBV27
TGTGCCAGCAGCTCGCAGGGGGCGCAGAACACCGGGGAGCTGTTTTTT | CASSSQGAQNTGELFF | TRBD1 | TRBJ2-2 | 16 | NA | TRBV7-3
TGTGCCTGGAGTGTGGAGGACCCTTCACCCCTCCACTTT | CAWSVEDPSPLHF | NA | TRBJ1-6 | 13 | NA | TRBV30
TGTGCCAGCAGTCCCGACAGGGCTAGCACAGATACGCAGTATTTT | CASSPDRASTDTQYF | TRBD1 | TRBJ2-3 | 15 | NA | TRBV28
TGTGCCAGCGGGCCGGGACGGCTGAACTATGGCTACACCTTC | CASGPGRLNYGYTF | NA | TRBJ1-2 | 14 | NA | TRBV27
TGTGCCAGCAGCGTAGCTCCAGCGGGAGGGGATGAGCAGTTCTTC | CASSVAPAGGDEQFF | TRBD2 | TRBJ2-1 | 15 | NA | TRBV9
TGTGCCAGTAGTATCGGGAGTGGGGATACGCAGTATTTT | CASSIGSGDTQYF | NA | TRBJ2-3 | 13 | once | TRBV19
TGCGCCAGCAGCCTGGGATCGCGAGAGACCCAGTACTTC | CASSLGSRETQYF | NA | TRBJ2-5 | 13 | NA | TRBV5-1
TGTGCCAGCAGCTTAGTGAGAACAGGAGCAGAAAAACTGTTTTTT | CASSLVRTGAEKLFF | NA | TRBJ1-4 | 15 | NA | TRBV7-2
TGTGCCAGCAGCCCTGGAATCGCCTCACCCCTCCACTTT | CASSPGIASPLHF | NA | TRBJ1-6 | 13 | NA | TRBV6-6
TGTGCCAGCAGCGTAGACAGGGGGCAGCCCCAGCATTTT | CASSVDRGQPQHF | TRBD1 | TRBJ1-5 | 13 | few | TRBV9